Listed below are T cell receptor beta chains from one sample, sequenced in a study of human T cells and chemical hapten exposure. From the RACE reads, TCRdb called clonotypes with MiXCR, one entry per CDR3 protein. This table has about 400,000 distinct CDR3 sequences, under 6.5% appearing once. The sequenced sample was whole blood, obtained in connection with sensitization to the hapten diphenylcyclopropenone (DPC). The receptors here all came from a woman younger than 30 with alopecia areata. Some clones in this sample may be carry-over from other donors' samples. Each CDR3 is given with its conserved first and last residue. D genes are given only for firm matches. For some rows the clone size is stated as once, few or many, or as a class when expanded; others skip it.

CDR3aa: CASSKLKDTQYF; CDR3nt: TGTGCCAGCAGTAAACTCAAGGATACGCAGTATTTT; abundance: few; v_gene: TRBV6-1; j_gene: TRBJ2-3; d_gene: -
CDR3aa: CASKGGQNTEAFF; CDR3nt: TGTGCCAGCAAAGGGGGACAGAACACTGAAGCTTTCTTT; abundance: many; v_gene: TRBV5-5; j_gene: TRBJ1-1; d_gene: -
CDR3aa: CASSEGAGSTQNGYTF; CDR3nt: TGTGCCAGCAGCGAAGGGGCAGGGTCGACCCAAAATGGCTACACCTTC; abundance: few; v_gene: TRBV7-3; j_gene: TRBJ1-2; d_gene: -
CDR3aa: CASSLQGGGFNEQFF; CDR3nt: TGTGCCAGCAGCTTACAGGGCGGGGGATTCAATGAGCAGTTCTTC; abundance: -; v_gene: TRBV7-2; j_gene: TRBJ2-1; d_gene: TRBD2
CDR3aa: CASSSLLDSNQPQHF; CDR3nt: TGTGCCAGCAGCTCCTTACTAGATAGCAATCAGCCCCAGCATTTT; abundance: many; v_gene: TRBV7-8; j_gene: TRBJ1-5; d_gene: -
CDR3aa: CASKRDRGGGYTF; CDR3nt: TGTGCCAGCAAACGGGACAGGGGAGGGGGCTACACCTTC; abundance: many; v_gene: TRBV6-5; j_gene: TRBJ1-2; d_gene: TRBD1
CDR3aa: CASSYSNRPPLHF; CDR3nt: TGTGCCAGCAGTTACTCGAATAGGCCTCCCCTCCACTTT; abundance: many; v_gene: TRBV6-5; j_gene: TRBJ1-6; d_gene: -
CDR3aa: CASSARTGGGTDTQYF; CDR3nt: TGTGCCAGCAGTGCTCGGACAGGGGGCGGCACAGATACGCAGTATTTT; abundance: -; v_gene: TRBV6-4; j_gene: TRBJ2-3; d_gene: TRBD1
CDR3aa: CASHAQGEAGYTF; CDR3nt: TGTGCCAGCCACGCCCAGGGGGAGGCTGGCTACACCTTC; abundance: many; v_gene: TRBV28; j_gene: TRBJ1-2; d_gene: TRBD1
CDR3aa: CASSLAGFSNEQFF; CDR3nt: TGTGCCAGCAGCCTAGCAGGGTTTTCCAATGAGCAGTTCTTC; abundance: few; v_gene: TRBV7-9; j_gene: TRBJ2-1; d_gene: -
CDR3aa: CASSTSPQETQYF; CDR3nt: TGTGCCAGCAGCACATCCCCCCAAGAGACCCAGTACTTC; abundance: many; v_gene: TRBV9; j_gene: TRBJ2-5; d_gene: -
CDR3aa: CASSFTGLDTQYF; CDR3nt: TGTGCCAGCAGTTTCACAGGGTTAGATACGCAGTATTTT; abundance: few; v_gene: TRBV28; j_gene: TRBJ2-3; d_gene: -
CDR3aa: CASSNTGGREKLFF; CDR3nt: TGTGCCAGCAGCAACACCGGAGGACGTGAAAAACTGTTTTTT; abundance: many; v_gene: TRBV7-9; j_gene: TRBJ1-4; d_gene: -
CDR3aa: CAIAPNTLDTQYF; CDR3nt: TGTGCCATCGCACCGAATACTCTAGATACGCAGTATTTT; abundance: many; v_gene: TRBV10-3; j_gene: TRBJ2-3; d_gene: -
CDR3aa: CASSFGEDSPLHF; CDR3nt: TGCGCCAGCAGCTTCGGTGAAGATTCACCCCTCCACTTT; abundance: many; v_gene: TRBV5-1; j_gene: TRBJ1-6; d_gene: -
CDR3aa: CASSIDSSGANVLTF; CDR3nt: TGTGCCAGCAGCATCGACAGCTCTGGGGCCAACGTCCTGACTTTC; abundance: few; v_gene: TRBV3-1; j_gene: TRBJ2-6; d_gene: -
CDR3aa: CASSPTSGGADTQYF; CDR3nt: TGTGCCAGCAGTCCCACTAGCGGGGGTGCAGATACGCAGTATTTT; abundance: many; v_gene: TRBV12-3/TRBV12-4; j_gene: TRBJ2-3; d_gene: TRBD2
CDR3aa: CATSAGGGQPQHF; CDR3nt: TGTGCCACCAGCGCAGGGGGTGGTCAGCCCCAGCATTTT; abundance: -; v_gene: TRBV24-1; j_gene: TRBJ1-5; d_gene: TRBD1
CDR3aa: CASSYAGTSNSPLHF; CDR3nt: TGTGCCAGCAGTTACGCCGGGACGTCAAATTCACCCCTCCACTTT; abundance: -; v_gene: TRBV12-3/TRBV12-4; j_gene: TRBJ1-6; d_gene: -
CDR3aa: CASSLRRVRDRTNTIYF; CDR3nt: TGCGCCAGCAGCTTGAGGAGGGTCCGGGACAGGACTAACACCATATATTTT; abundance: few; v_gene: TRBV5-1; j_gene: TRBJ1-3; d_gene: TRBD1
CDR3aa: CASSLLTGYNQPQHF; CDR3nt: TGTGCCAGCAGTTTACTCACAGGGTACAATCAGCCCCAGCATTTT; abundance: many; v_gene: TRBV12-3/TRBV12-4; j_gene: TRBJ1-5; d_gene: -
CDR3aa: CSARGLSSYEQYF; CDR3nt: TGCAGTGCTAGGGGTCTCAGCAGCTACGAGCAGTACTTC; abundance: many; v_gene: TRBV20-1; j_gene: TRBJ2-7; d_gene: -
CDR3aa: CASTVGQGASVIGELFF; CDR3nt: TGTGCCAGCACCGTCGGACAGGGGGCTTCGGTAATCGGGGAGCTGTTTTTT; abundance: few; v_gene: TRBV28; j_gene: TRBJ2-2; d_gene: TRBD1
CDR3aa: CASGNRGSNTGELFF; CDR3nt: TGTGCCAGCGGAAACAGGGGATCGAACACCGGGGAGCTGTTTTTT; abundance: -; v_gene: TRBV7-2; j_gene: TRBJ2-2; d_gene: TRBD1
CDR3aa: CASSPPSVQGIHTF; CDR3nt: TGTGCCAGCTCACCACCGTCGGTACAGGGGATTCACACCTTC; abundance: few; v_gene: TRBV18; j_gene: TRBJ1-2; d_gene: TRBD1
CDR3aa: CASSVKILAKNIQYF; CDR3nt: TGTGCCAGCAGTGTAAAGATACTAGCCAAAAACATTCAGTACTTC; abundance: few; v_gene: TRBV6-1; j_gene: TRBJ2-4; d_gene: -
CDR3aa: CASSLGQGSTNEQFF; CDR3nt: TGTGCCAGCAGCTTGGGACAGGGGAGTACCAATGAGCAGTTCTTC; abundance: many; v_gene: TRBV7-9; j_gene: TRBJ2-1; d_gene: TRBD1
CDR3aa: CASSPPVTYEQFF; CDR3nt: TGTGCCAGCTCACCACCGGTTACGTATGAGCAGTTCTTC; abundance: few; v_gene: TRBV18; j_gene: TRBJ2-1; d_gene: -
CDR3aa: CASSLGTGLPYGYTF; CDR3nt: TGCGCCAGCAGCTTGGGGACAGGATTACCTTATGGCTACACCTTC; abundance: many; v_gene: TRBV5-1; j_gene: TRBJ1-2; d_gene: TRBD1
CDR3aa: CASSLMQGSSTDTQYF; CDR3nt: TGTGCCAGCAGCCTGATGCAGGGAAGTAGCACAGATACGCAGTATTTT; abundance: -; v_gene: TRBV3-1; j_gene: TRBJ2-3; d_gene: -
CDR3aa: CATTESSYNEQFF; CDR3nt: TGTGCCACCACAGAAAGTTCCTACAATGAGCAGTTCTTC; abundance: -; v_gene: TRBV10-3; j_gene: TRBJ2-1; d_gene: -
CDR3aa: CASEGNTEAFF; CDR3nt: TGTGCCAGCGAGGGGAACACTGAAGCTTTCTTT; abundance: many; v_gene: TRBV28; j_gene: TRBJ1-1; d_gene: -
CDR3aa: CASSPMADYGVKQTSGNTIYF; CDR3nt: TGTGCCAGCAGCCCTATGGCTGATTATGGCGTTAAACAAACCTCTGGAAACACCATATATTTT; abundance: many; v_gene: TRBV7-2; j_gene: TRBJ1-3; d_gene: -
CDR3aa: CSARISGNTIYF; CDR3nt: TGCAGTGCTAGGATCTCTGGAAACACCATATATTTT; abundance: few; v_gene: TRBV20-1; j_gene: TRBJ1-3; d_gene: -